This TCR beta chain was recorded in a study of persistence of HIV-infected CD4 T cells. Regarding the study as a whole: TCR oligoclonality correlated with proviral oligoclonality in the same sorted populations.

Sequencing used immunoSEQ version 4 in survey mode. The method was immunoSEQ multiplex PCR; TCRdb's version includes in-frame clones alone and lacks a portion of them. Altogether roughly 13,000 clones are present, roughly 66% being singletons, with the ten largest covering about 7.1%. For this clone: Its antigen is still unknown.

In germline, CDR1 is MNHNS, CDR2 SASEGT. This CDR3 has 13 residues. The V end was cut by 3 bases, the J end by 2 bases, with 8 bases between. An overlapping HIV-1 Gag peptide pool stimulated these cells at about 0.9 ug/peptide/mL. CD4+ T cells upregulating both CD40 ligand and CD69 were sorted as responding cells. Donors had CD4+ T cell counts above 400 cells/uL and were CMV-seropositive. V and J are TRBV6-1 and TRBJ2-7; a possible D gene is TRBD1 (6 bases). The source is an adult man with HIV who was CMV-seropositive. The sample in question was CD4+ T cells sorted from PBMCs after 18-hour stimulation, obtained from a patient who received antiretroviral therapy. CDR3 loop: CASSEGAPYEQYF. For the CDR3, the DNA is TGTGCCAGCAGTGAGGGGGCCCCCTACGAGCAGTACTTC.